Included here is one T cell receptor beta chain sequence, with context. Its cognate antigen is unknown. The sample belongs to a study of cytotoxic CD8 clonotypes in ibrutinib-treated CLL. Per the germline V gene, CDR1 is SGHRS and CDR2 is YFSETQ. The CDR3 extends over 12 amino acids. Trimming removed 0 bases at V and 7 bases at J, with 4 bases between. The protocol was immunoSEQ multiplex PCR, while the TCRdb copy is restricted to in-frame clones and leaves out a portion. Of 130,000 to 150,000 clones in the sample, around three quarters are singletons; the top ten hold around 13%. Study-level points and caveats: There were few public clonotypes, and on treatment they contracted or stayed stable.

The origin of this receptor is a human donor with chronic lymphocytic leukemia. This specimen was PBMCs, taken after 12 months of ibrutinib treatment. The rearrangement links TRBV5-1 to TRBJ2-2; no firm D call. The CDR3 DNA sequence: TGCGCCAGCAGCTTGGGGGTCGGGGAGCTGTTTTTT. The encoded protein is CASSLGVGELFF.